This record looks at one TCR beta chain sequence and its context. Its antigen has not been determined. The record has no base qualities; no much larger clone is one base away. The immunoSEQ Assay, a bias-controlled multiplex PCR, was used to amplify TCRbeta CDR3 regions from genomic DNA. As for the original processing: The number of nucleated cells in each sample was estimated from the amplification of reference gene primers within the assay. To quantify the absolute abundance of each unique TCRbeta CDR3 rearrangement, sequence reads were collapsed and filtered. Productive Simpson clonality was computed per sample as the square root of Simpson's diversity index over productive rearrangements. This immuneACCESS table, as held by TCRdb, lists in-frame sequences with V and J called but not all clones. Of the missing ones, under half trace to an unresolved V gene in checked studies; the others have no known cause. D and trimming were read from the DNA, whereas the V and J calls and clone size are those reported in that table. The sample records 60,000 to 80,000 clones, 70% to 90% of which are singletons. The ten largest clones capture around 6% of the sample.

The data were obtained in a study of blood T cell repertoires in COVID-19 (TCRdb year 2020). In terms of the full investigation: Collaborator samples came from the United States, Italy and Spain and covered acute and convalescent phases of COVID-19. The prospective study material was composed of cDNA or gDNA derived from T cells, B-cell-depleted T cells, or PBMCs. Subjects who had been exposed to COVID-19, were actively infected with it, or had recovered from it provided the deeply sampled blood TCRbeta repertoires that made up the dataset. The repertoires were made available in a free public database intended to serve as a resource for research on the immune response to SARS-CoV-2. The samples were drawn from two sources: the first 160 participants of the ongoing ImmuneRACE study, and 1,000 to 1,500 subjects contributed by 6 global collaborators. Nearly every sample came with metadata listing a de-identified subject ID, COVID-19 status, age in years and sex. Where HLA class I and class II types were available, the types were taken from metadata supplied by the sample provider, not from assay-based typing.

General conclusions and limits of the study: The quantity of clinical and demographic metadata differed by source and by participant and was supplied without curation.

V is cut by 0 bases and J by 4 bases, and the space between the germline ends is 13 bases. The germline V gene gives CDR1 as SGDLS and CDR2 as YYNGEE. The CDR3 has 15 amino acids, counting the end cysteine and phenylalanine. The retained sequence is limited to the CDR3, 45 bases, with the frame set at the first base. The collaborating institutions used their own protocols to collect whole blood in K2EDTA tubes. For TCRbeta analysis, collaborators shipped samples in one of three forms: frozen whole blood, isolated PBMCs, or DNA extracted from either of those sample types. The sample taken for sequencing was peripheral blood. The TCR comes from a woman in her sixties or seventies with acute or convalescent COVID-19. The chain joins TRBV9 to TRBJ1-1, with the D segment identity uncertain. The DNA is TGTGCCAGCAGCGTAGGGAGCTCCCCAGCCACTGAAGCTTTCTTT. Translated, it reads CASSVGSSPATEAFF.